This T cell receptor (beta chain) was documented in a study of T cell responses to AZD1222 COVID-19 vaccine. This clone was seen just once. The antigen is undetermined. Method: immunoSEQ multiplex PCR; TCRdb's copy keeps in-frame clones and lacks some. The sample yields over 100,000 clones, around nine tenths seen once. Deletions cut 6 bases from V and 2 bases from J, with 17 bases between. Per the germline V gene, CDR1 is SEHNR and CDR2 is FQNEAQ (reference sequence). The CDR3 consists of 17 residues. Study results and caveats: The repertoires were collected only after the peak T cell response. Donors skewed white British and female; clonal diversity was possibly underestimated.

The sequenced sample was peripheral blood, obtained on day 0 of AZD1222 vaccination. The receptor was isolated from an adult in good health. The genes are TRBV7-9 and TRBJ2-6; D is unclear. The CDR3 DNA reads TGTGCCAGCAGTCCCCCGGCGTCGTACCCTGGGGCCAACGTCCTGACTTTC. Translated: CASSPPASYPGANVLTF.